A single sample is the source of the 22 T cell receptor beta chains below, sequenced in a study of cytomegalovirus exposure and HLA in healthy donors. Repertoires were generated with immunoSEQ multiplex PCR, while TCRdb's copy carries only in-frame clones and drops some. The top ten hold approximately 30% of the sample, which has around 150,000 clones, around 80% seen once. What was sequenced was PBMCs. Receptor source: a man aged 30 to 45 in good health and CMV-seropositive.

This clone was seen only once. This chain's CDR3 is CATSRGQGPGGYTF. CDR3 DNA: TGTGCCACCAGCAGGGGACAGGGCCCGGGGGGCTACACCTTC. The gene calls are TRBV15 and TRBJ1-2; 9 nucleotides match TRBD1. CDR1 is LNHNV and CDR2 is YYDKDF in the germline V gene (reference sequence). The V gene end was trimmed by 3 bases and the J gene end by 8 bases; junction bases not matched to a gene: 7. The CDR3 totals 14 residues.

The chain has TRBV7-8 and TRBJ1-2; D is undetermined. V was pared by 1 base and J by 2 bases, with 8 bases between. Germline V CDR1 and CDR2: SGHVS, FQNEAQ. This CDR3 has 14 residues. The CDR3 DNA sequence: TGTGCCAGCAGCTTAGGCCGGTGGAACTATGGCTACACCTTC. Protein: CASSLGRWNYGYTF. The full variable domain, completed using reference TRBV7-8 and TRBJ1-2, is GAGVSQSPRYKVAKRGQDVALRCDPISGHVSLFWYQQALGQGPEFLTYFQNEAQLDKSGLPSDRFFAERPEGSVSTLKIQRTQQEDSAVYLCASSLGRWNYGYTFGSGTRLTVV.

Here the CDR3 reads CSVVGAGAFF. The CDR3, as DNA: TGCAGCGTGGTGGGGGCCGGGGCTTTCTTT. The V and J genes are TRBV29-1 and TRBJ1-1; TRBD1 might be the D (6 bases). This CDR3 contains 10 residues. Germline V gives CDR1 SQVTM, CDR2 ANQGSEA. Trimming took off 6 bases at V and 11 bases at J, with 13 bases between the two ends.

V and J are TRBV7-3 and TRBJ2-3; 9 nucleotides agree with TRBD1. V lost 2 bases and J lost 3; bases outside the gene matches: 12. There are 18 residues in the CDR3. CDR1 is SGHTA and CDR2 is FQGTGA in the germline V gene. CDR3 sequence reads: CASSLLPSTGGWTDTQYF. The CDR3 DNA reads as TGTGCCAGCAGCTTATTGCCTTCCACAGGGGGCTGGACAGATACGCAGTATTTT.

The rearrangement uses TRBV27 and TRBJ2-3; D may be TRBD2 (6 bases). The CDR3 totals 18 residues. Germline lookup yields CDR1 MNHEY and CDR2 SMNVEV (reference sequence). Trimming removed 5 bases at V and 0 bases at J, with 21 bases between. The CDR3 protein is CASSPGPIAAVSTDTQYF. DNA of the CDR3: TGTGCCAGCAGTCCGGGGCCAATAGCGGCGGTTAGCACAGATACGCAGTATTTT.

The rearrangement joins TRBV5-4 to TRBJ1-1, with no clear D. CDR3 length: 13 residues. Germline CDR1 is SGHNT and CDR2 is YYREEE (reference sequence). V was clipped by 2 bases and J by 6 bases, with 11 bases between them. CDR3 protein: CASSFIEGSEAFF. DNA for the CDR3: TGTGCCAGCAGCTTTATTGAGGGCTCTGAAGCTTTCTTT.

The gene calls are TRBV4-1 and TRBJ2-7; D is perhaps TRBD2 (6 bases). The CDR3 totals 15 residues. V lost 1 base, J lost 2 bases, and 12 bases lay in between. CDR1 MGHRA and CDR2 YSYEKL come from the germline V gene. This CDR3 reads CASSQGGASPYEQYF. As DNA, the CDR3 is TGCGCCAGCAGCCAAGGCGGGGCTAGCCCCTACGAGCAGTACTTC.

Comments on this clone: The sample has other DNA sequences that encode this CDR3 too. The gene calls are TRBV7-9 and TRBJ1-2; D unresolved. The CDR3 spans 12 residues. In germline, CDR1 is SEHNR, CDR2 FQNEAQ (reference sequence). With 4 bases removed from V and 4 bases from J, the gap between germline ends came to 7 bases. The CDR3 loop reads CASSSSGYGYTF. CDR3 DNA: TGTGCCAGCAGCTCCTCGGGCTATGGCTACACCTTC.

V usage is TRBV18 and J usage is TRBJ2-5, with D perhaps matching TRBD1 (6 bases). V shed 1 base and J shed 0 bases, with 9 bases lying between them. The CDR3 runs 15 residues. CDR1 KGHSH and CDR2 LQKENI come from the germline V gene. The CDR3: CASSPLGANQETQYF. In nucleotides, the CDR3 is TGTGCCAGCTCACCACTGGGGGCCAACCAAGAGACCCAGTACTTC. The entire variable domain, with the rest obtained from reference TRBV18 and TRBJ2-5, is as follows: NAGVMQNPRHLVRRRGQEARLRCSPMKGHSHVYWYRQLPEEGLKFMVYLQKENIIDESGMPKERFSAEFPKEGPSILRIQQVVRGDSAAYFCASSPLGANQETQYFGPGTRLLVL.

The gene calls are TRBV7-2 and TRBJ2-1; D remains ambiguous. Germline V gene data show CDR1 as SGHTA and CDR2 as FQGNSA. The V and J ends lost 6 bases and 7 bases respectively, with 13 bases between them. This CDR3 region has 13 residues. CDR3 sequence (DNA): TGTGCCAGCAGTGCAGGTCGAAGGAATGAGCAGTTCTTC. Its protein product is CASSAGRRNEQFF.

V and J are TRBV5-6 and TRBJ2-5, with a weak D call TRBD1 (7 bases). There are 18 residues in the CDR3. The germline gives CDR1 SGHDT, CDR2 YYEEEE. V shed 0 bases and J shed 5 bases, with 23 bases lying between them. In nucleotides, the CDR3 is TGTGCCAGCAGCTTGGTTTGGTCTAGCAGGGGGGTTACGGAGACCCAGTACTTC. Translated, it gives CASSLVWSSRGVTETQYF.

This clone was seen only a few times. The chain employs TRBV7-9 and TRBJ2-2; 10 nucleotides align to TRBD2. The CDR3 has 17 residues. Germline CDR1 SEHNR, CDR2 FQNEAQ (reference sequence). The J segment lost 2 bases and the V segment lost 5 bases, leaving 8 bases of the junction unmatched. DNA of the CDR3: TGTGCCAGCAGCGAACTAGCGGGGCCTCTTAACACCGGGGAGCTGTTTTTT. Amino acid sequence: CASSELAGPLNTGELFF.

The chain joins TRBV2 to TRBJ2-5, with a possible D match to TRBD1 (6 bases). V was cut by 6 bases and J by 2 bases, with 19 bases left in between. CDR1 and CDR2 (germline): SNHLY, FYNNEI. The CDR3 extends over 16 amino acids. CDR3 nucleotides: TGTGCCAGCAGCTTTTACGGGACATCCCCTCAAGAGACCCAGTACTTC. Protein: CASSFYGTSPQETQYF.

V usage is TRBV9 and J usage is TRBJ2-1; D might be TRBD2 (6 bases). Germline values: CDR1 SGDLS, CDR2 YYNGEE. Trimming removed 0 bases from V and 0 bases from J, with 13 bases in between. The length of the CDR3 is 17 residues. CDR3 coding DNA: TGTGCCAGCAGCGTAGAACCGGGAGCCTCCTCCTACAATGAGCAGTTCTTC. The encoded protein is CASSVEPGASSYNEQFF.

The J gene is TRBJ2-4, the V gene TRBV4-3; 12 positions agree with TRBD2. Germline V gives CDR1 LGHNA, CDR2 YSLEER. V shed 1 base, J shed 5 bases, and the junction held 6 bases outside the gene matches. The CDR3 has 17 residues. The CDR3 bases are TGCGCCAGCAGCCAAGCACTAGCGGGGGGACCTGAAAACATTCAGTACTTC. This gives the protein CASSQALAGGPENIQYF.

V is TRBV19 and J is TRBJ1-3; 9 bases are shared with TRBD1. After removal of 4 bases from V and 4 bases from J, the junction contained 5 bases not matched to a gene. The V gene's germline CDR1 is LNHDA and CDR2 SQIVND (reference sequence). The CDR3 consists of 15 residues. The CDR3 DNA sequence: TGTGCCAGTAGTACGGGACAGGGAAGCGGAAACACCATATATTTT. It yields the protein CASSTGQGSGNTIYF.

The J gene is TRBJ2-5, the V gene TRBV5-4; 8 bases match TRBD2. The CDR3 is 18 amino acids. With V trimmed by 3 bases and J by 2 bases, 15 bases remained unmatched. Germline CDR1 is SGHNT and CDR2 is YYREEE (reference sequence). This CDR3 is CASSSPGRGAGVQETQYF. CDR3 coding DNA: TGTGCCAGCAGCTCCCCTGGGCGGGGGGCCGGGGTACAAGAGACCCAGTACTTC.

The gene calls are TRBV28 and TRBJ1-6; 7 nucleotides match TRBD1. V shed 6 bases and J 4 bases; nucleotides not matched to a gene: 6. The CDR3 totals 15 residues. Germline values: CDR1 MDHEN, CDR2 SYDVKM. In nucleotides, the CDR3 is TGTGCCAGCAGCTACCGACAGGGATATAATTCACCCCTCCACTTT. Protein product: CASSYRQGYNSPLHF.

The chain couples TRBV5-1 to TRBJ2-2, with D possibly matching TRBD1 (5 bases). This CDR3 has 14 amino acids. Germline CDR1 reads SGHRS; CDR2 reads YFSETQ. Trimming pared 0 bases from V and 4 bases from J, leaving 7 bases between. CDR3 loop: CASSLEQGTGELFF. Here the CDR3 DNA reads TGCGCCAGCAGCTTGGAGCAGGGCACCGGGGAGCTGTTTTTT. The variable domain in full, completed from reference TRBV5-1 and TRBJ2-2, reads KAGVTQTPRYLIKTRGQQVTLSCSPISGHRSVSWYQQTPGQGLQFLFEYFSETQRNKGNFPGRFSGRQFSNSRSEMNVSTLELGDSALYLCASSLEQGTGELFFGEGSRLTVL.

This clone was seen a handful of times. The genes are TRBV5-5 and TRBJ2-7; 8 nucleotides match TRBD1. The germline V gene encodes CDR1 SGHKS and CDR2 YYEKEE (reference sequence). With 4 bases clipped from V and 2 bases from J, the junction kept 11 bases outside the gene matches. The CDR3 totals 16 residues. The CDR3 DNA reads as TGTGCCAGCAGCCCCAGGGGGCCCGACTATCCCTACGAGCAGTACTTC. As protein: CASSPRGPDYPYEQYF.

The chain links TRBV5-4 to TRBJ2-7, with TRBD1 identical over 12 bases. The length of the CDR3 is 16 residues. The ends lost 0 bases at V and 4 bases at J; junction bases unmatched: 5. Per germline, CDR1 SGHNT and CDR2 YYREEE (reference sequence). The CDR3 nucleotides are TGTGCCAGCAGCTTGGGAGGGACAGGGGGCTTATACGAGCAGTACTTC. This translates into CASSLGGTGGLYEQYF.

The chain is built from TRBV5-1 and TRBJ2-3; 8 bases fit TRBD2. This CDR3 has 15 amino acids. Germline trimming cut 3 bases from V and 4 bases from J; bases unmatched to any gene: 7. Germline V lookup: CDR1 SGHRS, CDR2 YFSETQ. CDR3 nucleotides: TGCGCCAGCAGCTGGCGAGCGGGAGAGTCAGATACGCAGTATTTT. Its translation: CASSWRAGESDTQYF.